Reported below is one T cell receptor (beta chain). The sample belongs to a study of T cell changes during pregnancy in multiple sclerosis. Only in-frame clones appear in the TCRdb table, and some are missing; sequencing was by immunoSEQ multiplex PCR. The table records approximately 63,000 clones, roughly 89% of them present only once. The CDR3 covers 17 residues. J was trimmed by 7 bases and V by 4 bases; bases with no gene match: 13. The germline V gene has CDR1 SGHNT and CDR2 YYREEE (reference sequence). The material was peripheral blood, obtained after pregnancy. The chain recombines TRBV5-4 with TRBJ1-4, with 10 bases matching TRBD1. This TCR was sampled from a female donor in good health, enrolled as a control in a pregnancy study. DNA of the CDR3: TGTGCCAGCAGCCCGTCCCGGGACAGGGGACGGCTTGAAAAACTGTTTTTT. It yields the protein CASSPSRDRGRLEKLFF.